The rows below give T cell receptor beta chains drawn from one sample of a study of T cells in tuberculosis. Sequencing was performed with immunoSEQ multiplex PCR; in TCRdb, only in-frame clones are kept and a portion is missing. The sample has around 26,000 clones; about 95% are singletons. The sequenced sample was PBMCs. These receptors all stem from a donor aged 10 to 29 with latent tuberculosis or without tuberculosis infection. Each CDR3 is given with its conserved first and last residue. The order of the fields is clone size, D gene, V gene, J gene, CDR3 DNA, CDR3 protein. D genes are given only for firm matches. Size values are once, few and many counts, or a class for expanded clones, and some rows have none.

>NA|TRBD2|TRBV7-8|TRBJ2-1
TGTGCCAGTGTGGCTAGCGGGGGGTGGAATGAGCAGTTCTTC
CASVASGGWNEQFF
>NA|NA|TRBV19|TRBJ1-2
TGTGCCAGCGGACAGTTCTATGGCTACACCTTC
CASGQFYGYTF
>NA|NA|TRBV5-1|TRBJ1-2
TGCGCCAGCAGCCTGTACCCGACATCGTCCTATGGCTACACCTTC
CASSLYPTSSYGYTF
>NA|NA|TRBV6-1|TRBJ2-2
TGTGCCAGCAGACAGGCCGGGGAGCTGTTTTTT
CASRQAGELFF
>NA|TRBD1|TRBV7-7|TRBJ2-7
TGTGCCAGCAGCCCCCGGGACAGGGTAGGGGAGCAGTACTTC
CASSPRDRVGEQYF
>NA|NA|TRBV27|TRBJ2-7
TGTGCCAGCATTTTGCGGCCCCCTGATGAGGGCTTCCACGAGCAGTACTTC
CASILRPPDEGFHEQYF
>once|TRBD2|TRBV19|TRBJ2-1
TGTGCCAGTAGTTCAGCGGGGGGGACGAATGAGCAGTTCTTC
CASSSAGGTNEQFF
>NA|TRBD1|TRBV6-5|TRBJ1-1
TGTGCCAGCAGTTATGGGCAGGGGGGCACTGAAGCTTTCTTT
CASSYGQGGTEAFF
>NA|NA|TRBV11-2|TRBJ1-4
TGTGCCAGCAGCCCCCTCGGGCGAGGGGAAAAACTGTTTTTT
CASSPLGRGEKLFF
>once|NA|TRBV18|TRBJ1-2
TGTGCCAGCTCACCGGGGGCCAGGGGCTACACCTTC
CASSPGARGYTF
>NA|NA|TRBV6-5|TRBJ1-1
TGTGCCAGCAGTTACTCGAAACAAATGAACACTGAAGCTTTCTTT
CASSYSKQMNTEAFF
>once|NA|TRBV2|TRBJ1-1
TGTGCCAGCAGGCAGGGGTTTACTGAAGCTTTCTTT
CASRQGFTEAFF
>NA|TRBD2|TRBV7-6|TRBJ2-1
TGTGCCAGCAGCCCCCGATCTAGCGGGGGGCCACTAAACTACAATGAGCAGTTCTTC
CASSPRSSGGPLNYNEQFF
>NA|TRBD2|TRBV20-1|TRBJ2-1
TGCAGTGCTAGCGGGGGGGATGAGCAGTTCTTC
CSASGGDEQFF
>NA|TRBD1|TRBV6-5|TRBJ1-3
TGTGCCAGCAGTTACGCCGCCGGGACAGGGGGAAACACCATATATTTT
CASSYAAGTGGNTIYF
>NA|NA|TRBV7-6|TRBJ2-1
TGTGCCAGCAGCGGAACGGGACACCCATACAATGAGCAGTTCTTC
CASSGTGHPYNEQFF
>NA|TRBD2|TRBV12-5|TRBJ2-5
TGTGCTAGTGTCCCAGCGGGGGGCCTGGAGACCCAGTACTTC
CASVPAGGLETQYF
>NA|NA|TRBV2|TRBJ1-2
TGTGCCAGCAAAGATACACAGGCCCCAGGACATGGCTACACCTTC
CASKDTQAPGHGYTF
>NA|TRBD1|TRBV5-6|TRBJ1-1
TGTGCCAGCAGCTCGGGACAGTTATTCACTGAAGCTTTCTTT
CASSSGQLFTEAFF
>few|TRBD1|TRBV6-5|TRBJ1-6
TGTGCCAGCAGCCTGGACAGGAGTAATTCACCCCTCCACTTT
CASSLDRSNSPLHF
>NA|NA|TRBV27|TRBJ1-1
TGTGCCAGCAGTTTGACGCAGGGCCTCCTCCAAGGAGCTTTCTTT
CASSLTQGLLQGAFF
>NA|NA|TRBV6-5|TRBJ2-7
TGTGCCAGCAGTTGGGGGCCCGGTCATTCCTACGAGCAGTACTTC
CASSWGPGHSYEQYF